Each of the 12 T cell receptor beta chains below was sequenced from the same sample in a study of T cell clones after liver transplantation. TCRdb keeps only in-frame clones here, not all; method: immunoSEQ multiplex PCR. Of 70,000 to 85,000 clones listed, 75% to 85% are singletons. Sequenced material: CD4+ T cells from blood, taken before liver transplant. The source of these receptors is a human donor who received a liver transplant.

The gene calls are TRBV7-2 and TRBJ2-3; D remains ambiguous. CDR1 and CDR2 from the germline V gene are SGHTA and FQGNSA. The CDR3 is made up of 14 amino acids. With 1 base removed from V and 6 bases from J, the gap between germline ends came to 11 bases. CDR3 sequence (DNA): TGTGCCAGCAGCTTAGAGGGATGGAGTGATACGCAGTATTTT. Translating it yields CASSLEGWSDTQYF. The entire variable domain, with the rest obtained from reference TRBV7-2 and TRBJ2-3, is as follows: GAGVSQSPSNKVTEKGKDVELRCDPISGHTALYWYRQSLGQGLEFLIYFQGNSAPDKSGLPSDRFSAERTGGSVSTLTIQRTQQEDSAVYLCASSLEGWSDTQYFGPGTRLTVL.

This chain links TRBV7-9 with TRBJ1-1, with no clear D. The CDR3 runs to 14 residues. V lost 5 bases and J 10 bases, leaving 20 bases between the germline ends. CDR1 is SEHNR, CDR2 FQNEAQ, per germline (reference sequence). Here the CDR3 DNA reads TGTGCCAGCAGCGCACCAGGACCCAGAGGTGGAGCTTTCTTT. It codes for CASSAPGPRGGAFF.

The chain has TRBV28 and TRBJ1-2; D ambiguous. CDR1 MDHEN and CDR2 SYDVKM come from the germline V gene. V was shortened by 3 bases and J by 6 bases, with 8 bases between the two germline ends. The CDR3 sequence is 12 residues long. The CDR3 reads CASSFRTDGYTF. The CDR3 nucleotides read TGTGCCAGCAGTTTCCGGACGGATGGCTACACCTTC.

The chain recombines TRBV28 with TRBJ2-7; 8 bases are shared with TRBD1. CDR1 and CDR2 from the germline V gene are MDHEN and SYDVKM. The CDR3 extends over 14 amino acids. With 2 bases clipped from V and 7 bases from J, the junction kept 7 bases outside the gene matches. CDR3 DNA: TGTGCCAGCAGTTTACCCGGACAGGGCGTGGAGCAGTACTTC. This sequence encodes CASSLPGQGVEQYF.

This clone came up a few times. This rearrangement joins TRBV19 to TRBJ2-3, with 10 bases that match TRBD1. Germline lookup yields CDR1 LNHDA and CDR2 SQIVND (reference sequence). CDR3 length: 15 residues. V lost 5 bases, J lost 4 bases, and 6 bases stayed unmatched. The CDR3: CASSYTGTGADTQYF. As DNA, the CDR3 is TGTGCCAGTAGTTACACCGGGACAGGGGCAGATACGCAGTATTTT.

The V gene is TRBV18, the J gene TRBJ2-7; 8 positions match TRBD2. This CDR3 is 16 amino acids long. Germline V gene sequence: CDR1 KGHSH, CDR2 LQKENI. The J segment lost 0 bases and the V segment lost 6 bases, leaving 10 bases of the junction unmatched. CDR3 in amino acids: CASSPDLAGNSYEQYF. CDR3 sequence (DNA): TGTGCCAGCTCGCCGGATTTAGCGGGGAACTCCTACGAGCAGTACTTC.

This clone occurred a few times. The J gene is TRBJ2-1, the V gene TRBV5-1, with D perhaps matching TRBD1 (5 bases). Trimming removed 0 bases at V and 1 base at J, with 5 bases between. This CDR3 comprises 14 residues. Per germline, CDR1 SGHRS and CDR2 YFSETQ. The CDR3 DNA follows: TGCGCCAGCAGCTTGGGACAGTCCTACAATGAGCAGTTCTTC. Amino acid sequence: CASSLGQSYNEQFF.

This clone was seen once. The J gene is TRBJ1-2, the V gene TRBV28; no reliable D call. V was cut by 10 bases and J by 2 bases, with 17 bases left in between. The CDR3 contains 14 residues. Per germline, CDR1 MDHEN and CDR2 SYDVKM. DNA of the CDR3: TGTGCCACCCGCCTCGGTCCGGGAAACTATGGCTACACCTTC. This translates into CATRLGPGNYGYTF.

CDR3 residues: CASSLAGPETQYF. In DNA form, the CDR3 reads TGTGCCAGCAGCTTAGCAGGTCCAGAGACCCAGTACTTC. The gene calls are TRBV7-9 and TRBJ2-5; D is unresolved. With 0 bases removed from V and 4 bases from J, the gap between germline ends came to 6 bases. Germline V gene sequence: CDR1 SEHNR, CDR2 FQNEAQ (reference sequence). The CDR3 runs to 13 residues.

The genes are TRBV7-8 and TRBJ2-3; 10 nucleotides match TRBD2. With V trimmed by 3 bases and J by 4 bases, 7 bases remained unmatched. Germline V CDR1 and CDR2: SGHVS, FQNEAQ. The CDR3 runs 16 residues. The CDR3 DNA follows: TGTGCCAGCAGCTTGCCCAGCGGGAGGGCCCCAGATACGCAGTATTTT. It codes for CASSLPSGRAPDTQYF.

The table lists this clone with a count of one. V and J are TRBV10-2 and TRBJ1-1; TRBD1 aligns across 8 bases. The V gene end was trimmed by 7 bases and the J gene end by 2 bases; junction bases not matched to a gene: 3. Looked up from germline, CDR1 is WSHSY and CDR2 is SAAADI. This CDR3 comprises 13 residues. CDR3 sequence reads: CASNGQGNTEAFF. The DNA for the CDR3 is TGCGCCAGCAATGGACAGGGAAACACTGAAGCTTTCTTT.

The chain recombines TRBV19 with TRBJ2-1, with TRBD2 as a possible D gene (9 bases). The germline V and J ends were trimmed by 11 bases and 7 bases, with 21 bases remaining between them. Per the germline V gene, CDR1 is LNHDA and CDR2 is SQIVND (reference sequence). This CDR3 region has 14 residues. CDR3 nucleotides: TGTGCCGCCAGGGGGCGGGAGGGTCGGAATGAGCAGTTCTTC. Encoded protein: CAARGREGRNEQFF.